These T cell receptor beta chains were read from a single sample in a study of blood T cell repertoires in COVID-19. The assay was immunoSEQ multiplex PCR, and TCRdb's table has in-frame clones only and misses some. The table has some 120,000 clones, roughly nine tenths seen once. The material sequenced was peripheral blood. The receptor set was obtained from a man aged 70 or older with active or convalescent COVID-19. The CDR3 runs from the conserved cysteine through the conserved F or W. D genes are given only for firm matches. Part of the rows lack a size; the others show once, few, many or a class for expanded clones.

v_call,clone_size,j_call,d_call,cdr3_aa,cdr3_nt
TRBV27,.,TRBJ2-4,.,CASSLTGGIQYF,TGTGCCAGCAGTTTAACCGGTGGCATTCAGTACTTC
TRBV7-2,.,TRBJ2-1,.,CASSLASLYNEQFF,TGTGCCAGCAGCTTAGCGTCCCTGTACAATGAGCAGTTCTTC
TRBV5-4,once,TRBJ2-1,TRBD2,CASSLGSLAGSSYNEQFF,TGTGCCAGCAGCTTAGGATCACTAGCGGGAAGCTCCTACAATGAGCAGTTCTTC
TRBV7-8,.,TRBJ2-5,TRBD2,CASSEGLEETQYF,TGTGCCAGCAGCGAGGGACTAGAAGAGACCCAGTACTTC
TRBV15,.,TRBJ2-7,.,CATSVDDRPSYEQYF,TGTGCCACCTCCGTGGACGACAGGCCCTCCTACGAGCAGTACTTC
TRBV11-2,.,TRBJ2-3,.,CASSRQADTQYF,TGTGCCAGCAGCAGACAGGCAGATACGCAGTATTTT
TRBV29-1,.,TRBJ2-7,TRBD1,CSVTGGFYEQYF,TGCAGCGTAACAGGGGGTTTCTACGAGCAGTACTTC
TRBV24-1,.,TRBJ2-3,.,CATSDFFGSPDTQYF,TGTGCCACCAGTGATTTCTTCGGGAGCCCAGATACGCAGTATTTT
TRBV6-1,.,TRBJ2-3,.,CASSLLATDTQYF,TGTGCCAGCAGTCTACTTGCCACAGATACGCAGTATTTT
TRBV7-6,.,TRBJ1-4,TRBD1,CASGEKDRVGEKLFF,TGTGCCAGCGGTGAGAAGGACAGGGTGGGTGAAAAACTGTTTTTT
TRBV27,.,TRBJ2-7,TRBD2,CASSLSAGGSYEQYF,TGTGCCAGCAGTTTATCGGCGGGAGGGAGCTACGAGCAGTACTTC
TRBV5-5,few,TRBJ1-2,.,CASSLRGLSGANYGYTF,TGTGCCAGCAGCTTGCGGGGTTTGTCAGGGGCTAACTATGGCTACACCTTC
TRBV4-2,.,TRBJ2-3,TRBD2,CASSQDKSRAGGGDTQYF,TGTGCCAGCAGCCAAGATAAGAGTAGAGCGGGGGGAGGGGATACGCAGTATTTT
TRBV10-3,.,TRBJ1-2,.,CAISDPPSRYGYTF,TGTGCCATCAGTGACCCCCCGAGCCGCTATGGCTACACCTTC
TRBV28,.,TRBJ2-2,TRBD1,CASSFRQGSTGELFF,TGTGCCAGCAGTTTCCGACAGGGAAGCACCGGGGAGCTGTTTTTT
TRBV21-1,.,TRBJ1-2,.,CASSSKPGTAGGYTF,TGTGCCAGCAGCTCAAAACCCGGGACAGCGGGTGGCTACACCTTC